This note documents a single T cell receptor (beta chain) sequence. What it recognizes is unknown. This entry belongs to a study of early stage breast cancer tumors. The wider study: ER+/PR+/HER2- status applied to about 80% of the 16 invasive breast tumors. The ER+/PR+/HER2- tumors included 7 to 9 ductal and four lobular carcinomas.

The method was immunoSEQ multiplex PCR; TCRdb's version includes in-frame clones alone and lacks a portion of them. This table holds about 53,000 clones, 75% to 95% found once. J was trimmed by 9 bases and V by 2 bases; bases with no gene match: 10. The CDR3 is 16 residues long. Germline V gene data show CDR1 as KGHSH and CDR2 as LQKENI. Findings and limits, study-wide: Unsorted bulk genomic DNA sequencing lacked pairing and functional marker data. Most shared enriched TCRB sequences were commonly generated ones.

Source material: blood. V and J are TRBV18 and TRBJ2-1; 10 bases are shared with TRBD2. The sequence was collected from a person aged 65-85 years with breast cancer. CDR3 region: CASSPEASGGAGEQFF. CDR3 coding DNA: TGTGCCAGCTCACCAGAGGCCAGCGGGGGGGCCGGTGAGCAGTTCTTC.